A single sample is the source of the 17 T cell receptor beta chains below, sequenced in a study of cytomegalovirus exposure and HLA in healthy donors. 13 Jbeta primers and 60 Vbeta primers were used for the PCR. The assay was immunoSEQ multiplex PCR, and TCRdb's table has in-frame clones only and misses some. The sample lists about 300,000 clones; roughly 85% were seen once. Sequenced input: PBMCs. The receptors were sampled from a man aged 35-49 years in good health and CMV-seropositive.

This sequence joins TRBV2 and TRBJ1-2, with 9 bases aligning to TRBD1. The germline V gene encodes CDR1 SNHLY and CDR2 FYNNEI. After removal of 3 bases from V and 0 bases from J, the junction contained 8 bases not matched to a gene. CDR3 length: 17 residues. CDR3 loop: CASSDWDRELANYGYTF. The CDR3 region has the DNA TGTGCCAGCAGTGACTGGGACAGGGAGCTCGCTAACTATGGCTACACCTTC. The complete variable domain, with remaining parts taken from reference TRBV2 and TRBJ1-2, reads EPEVTQTPSHQVTQMGQEVILRCVPISNHLYFYWYRQILGQKVEFLVSFYNNEISEKSEIFDDQFSVERPDGSNFTLKIRSTKLEDSAMYFCASSDWDRELANYGYTFGSGTRLTVV.

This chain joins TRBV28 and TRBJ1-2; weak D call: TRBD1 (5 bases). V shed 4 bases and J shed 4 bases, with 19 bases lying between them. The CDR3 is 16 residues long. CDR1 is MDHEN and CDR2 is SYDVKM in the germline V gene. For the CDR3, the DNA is TGTGCCAGCAGTTCCAGCCCGACAGATCTCGCCTATGGCTACACCTTC. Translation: CASSSSPTDLAYGYTF.

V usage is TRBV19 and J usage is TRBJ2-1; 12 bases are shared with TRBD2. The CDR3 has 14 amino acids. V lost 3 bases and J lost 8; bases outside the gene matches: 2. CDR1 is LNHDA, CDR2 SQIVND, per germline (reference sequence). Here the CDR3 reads CASSIGLAGYEQFF. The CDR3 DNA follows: TGTGCCAGTAGTATCGGACTAGCGGGATATGAGCAGTTCTTC.

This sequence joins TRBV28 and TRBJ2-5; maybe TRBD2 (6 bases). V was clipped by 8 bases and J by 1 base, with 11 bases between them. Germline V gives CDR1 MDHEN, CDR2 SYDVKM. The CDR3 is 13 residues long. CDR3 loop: CASCGAAQETQYF. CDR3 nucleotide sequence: TGTGCCAGCTGCGGGGCGGCCCAAGAGACCCAGTACTTC.

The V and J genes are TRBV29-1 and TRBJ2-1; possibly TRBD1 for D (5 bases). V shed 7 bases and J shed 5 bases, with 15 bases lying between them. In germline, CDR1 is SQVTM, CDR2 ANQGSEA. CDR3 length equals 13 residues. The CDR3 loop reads CSAQGYSNNEQFF. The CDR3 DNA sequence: TGCAGCGCTCAGGGTTATAGTAACAATGAGCAGTTCTTC.

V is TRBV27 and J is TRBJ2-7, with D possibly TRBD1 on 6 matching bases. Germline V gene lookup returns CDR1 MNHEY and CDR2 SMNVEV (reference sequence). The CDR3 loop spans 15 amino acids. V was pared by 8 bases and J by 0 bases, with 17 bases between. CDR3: CASWATDRNSYEQYF. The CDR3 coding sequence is TGTGCCAGCTGGGCTACCGACAGGAACTCCTACGAGCAGTACTTC.

The CDR3 nucleotides are TGTGCCAGCAGCCGAAGACAGGGGGTTGGGAACTATGGCTACACCTTC. The encoded protein is CASSRRQGVGNYGYTF. The chain recombines TRBV7-8 with TRBJ1-2, with 9 bases lining up with TRBD1. After removal of 5 bases from V and 2 bases from J, the junction contained 9 bases not matched to a gene. The CDR3 covers 16 residues. Per germline, CDR1 SGHVS and CDR2 FQNEAQ.

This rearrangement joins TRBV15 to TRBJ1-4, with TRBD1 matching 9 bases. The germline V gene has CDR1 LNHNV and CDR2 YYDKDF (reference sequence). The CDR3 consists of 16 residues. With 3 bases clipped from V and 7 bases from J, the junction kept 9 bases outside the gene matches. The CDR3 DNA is TGTGCCACCAGCAGGGATTTACAGGGGGCGGGTGAAAAACTGTTTTTT. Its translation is CATSRDLQGAGEKLFF.

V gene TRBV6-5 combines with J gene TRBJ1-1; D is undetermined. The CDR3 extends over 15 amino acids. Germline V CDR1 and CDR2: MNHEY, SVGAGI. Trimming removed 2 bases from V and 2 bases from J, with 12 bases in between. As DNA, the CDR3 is TGTGCCAGCAGTTACGGGAGTAGGACCAACACTGAAGCTTTCTTT. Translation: CASSYGSRTNTEAFF.

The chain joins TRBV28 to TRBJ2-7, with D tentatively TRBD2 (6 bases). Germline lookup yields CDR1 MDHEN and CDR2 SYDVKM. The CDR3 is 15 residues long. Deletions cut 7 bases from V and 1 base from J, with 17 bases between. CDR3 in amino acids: CASTSVGGVSYEQYF. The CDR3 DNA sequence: TGTGCCAGCACCTCCGTTGGAGGGGTGTCCTACGAGCAGTACTTC.

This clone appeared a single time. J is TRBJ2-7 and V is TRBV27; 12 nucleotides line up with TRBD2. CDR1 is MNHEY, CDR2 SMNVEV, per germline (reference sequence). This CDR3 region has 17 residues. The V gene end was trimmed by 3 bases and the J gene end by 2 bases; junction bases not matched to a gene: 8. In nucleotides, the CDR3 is TGTGCCAGCAGTTTTCCCCTAGCGGGAGGGCTTGCCTACGAGCAGTACTTC. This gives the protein CASSFPLAGGLAYEQYF.

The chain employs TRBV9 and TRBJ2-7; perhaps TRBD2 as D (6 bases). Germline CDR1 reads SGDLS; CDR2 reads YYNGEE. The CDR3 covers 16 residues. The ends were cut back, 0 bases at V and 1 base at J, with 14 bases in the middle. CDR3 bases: TGTGCCAGCAGCGTAGAGTCCGTGGGGGGTTCCTACGAGCAGTACTTC. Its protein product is CASSVESVGGSYEQYF.

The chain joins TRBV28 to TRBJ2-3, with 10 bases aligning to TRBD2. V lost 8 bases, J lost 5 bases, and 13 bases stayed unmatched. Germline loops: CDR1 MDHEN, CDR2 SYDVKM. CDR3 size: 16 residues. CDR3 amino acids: CASPEVAGGPIDTQYF. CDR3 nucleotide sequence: TGTGCCAGCCCGGAGGTAGCGGGAGGCCCGATAGATACGCAGTATTTT.

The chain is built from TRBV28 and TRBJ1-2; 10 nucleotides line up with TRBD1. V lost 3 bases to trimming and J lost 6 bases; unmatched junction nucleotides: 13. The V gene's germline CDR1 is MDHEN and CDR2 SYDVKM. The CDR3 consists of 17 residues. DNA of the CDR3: TGTGCCAGCAGTTTTTGGCGCGTGGGGACAGGGGAGAATGGCTACACCTTC. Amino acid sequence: CASSFWRVGTGENGYTF.

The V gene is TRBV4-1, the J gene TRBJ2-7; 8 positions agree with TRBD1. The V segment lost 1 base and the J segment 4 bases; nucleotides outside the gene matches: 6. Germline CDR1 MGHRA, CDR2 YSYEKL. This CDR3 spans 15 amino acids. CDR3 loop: CASSQVSQGDYEQYF. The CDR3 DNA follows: TGCGCCAGCAGCCAAGTATCACAGGGGGATTACGAGCAGTACTTC.

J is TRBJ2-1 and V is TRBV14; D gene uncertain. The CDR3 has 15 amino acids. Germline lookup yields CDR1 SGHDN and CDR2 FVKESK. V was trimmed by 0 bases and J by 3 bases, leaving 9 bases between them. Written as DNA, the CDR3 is TGTGCCAGCAGCCAAGATTGGGCTGGCTACAATGAGCAGTTCTTC. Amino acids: CASSQDWAGYNEQFF.

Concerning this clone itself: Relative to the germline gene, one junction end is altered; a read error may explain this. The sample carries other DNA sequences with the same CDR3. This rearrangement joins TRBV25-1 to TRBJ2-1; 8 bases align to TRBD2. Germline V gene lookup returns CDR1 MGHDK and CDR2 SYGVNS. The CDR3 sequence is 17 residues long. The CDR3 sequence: CASSITSGDRIGTEQFF. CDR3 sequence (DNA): TGCGCCAGCAGTATTACTAGCGGTGATCGGATTGGGACTGAGCAGTTCTTC.